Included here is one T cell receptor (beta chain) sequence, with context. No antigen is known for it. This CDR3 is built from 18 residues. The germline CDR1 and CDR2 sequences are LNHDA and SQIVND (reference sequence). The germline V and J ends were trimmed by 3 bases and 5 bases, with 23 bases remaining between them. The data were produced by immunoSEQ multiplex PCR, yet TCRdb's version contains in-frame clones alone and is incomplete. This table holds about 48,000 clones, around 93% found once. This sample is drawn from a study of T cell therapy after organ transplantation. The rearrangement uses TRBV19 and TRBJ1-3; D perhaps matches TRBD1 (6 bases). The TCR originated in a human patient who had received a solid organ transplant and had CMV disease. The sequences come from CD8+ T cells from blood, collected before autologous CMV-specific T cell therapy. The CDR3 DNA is TGTGCCAGTAGTATTCAATGGCCCCCCGGCAGGGGACGAAACACCATATATTTT. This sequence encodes CASSIQWPPGRGRNTIYF.